This T cell receptor beta chain is from a study of technical replicates of blood from a few donors. In the case of this clone: The sample has other DNA sequences that encode this CDR3 too.

Sequencing used immunoSEQ multiplex PCR; TCRdb keeps in-frame clones, though not all of them. The sample has around 92,000 clones; about 94% are singletons. Unmatched junction bases numbered 1, after V lost 4 bases and J lost 1 base. In germline, CDR1 is SNHLY, CDR2 FYNNEI. The CDR3 totals 14 residues. V and J are TRBV2 and TRBJ1-5; 7 bases are shared with TRBD1. This receptor was identified in a human donor in good health. The specimen sequenced was T cells isolated from PBMCs. CDR3 protein: CASSVQGSNQPQHF. CDR3 nucleotides: TGTGCCAGCAGTGTACAGGGGAGCAATCAGCCCCAGCATTTT.